This entry lists 25 T cell receptor beta chains sequenced from one sample in a study of cytomegalovirus exposure and HLA in healthy donors. 60 Vbeta and 13 Jbeta primers were used in PCR. Data came from immunoSEQ multiplex PCR; TCRdb stores just in-frame clones and leaves some out. The repertoire includes 150,000 to 200,000 clones, 80% of them detected once, and 0.95% to 1.5% sits in the top ten. Input material: PBMCs. The origin of the receptors is a woman in her forties or fifties in good health and CMV-seronegative.

There are a few counts of this clone. The chain employs TRBV10-3 and TRBJ2-3; no reliable D call. Germline CDR1 ENHRY, CDR2 SYGVKD. CDR3 length equals 14 residues. Trimming pared 0 bases from V and 4 bases from J, leaving 8 bases between. The CDR3 sequence: CAISESLVADTQYF. In DNA form, the CDR3 reads TGTGCCATCAGTGAGTCGTTAGTAGCAGATACGCAGTATTTT.

This chain joins TRBV7-3 and TRBJ1-1; D is unresolved. Germline V CDR1 and CDR2: SGHTA, FQGTGA. V was trimmed by 5 bases and J by 4 bases, leaving 14 bases between them. The CDR3 spans 14 residues. The CDR3 region has the DNA TGTGCCAGCAGCACAAATCTGGGCGTCACTGAAGCTTTCTTT. Its protein product is CASSTNLGVTEAFF.

The gene calls are TRBV2 and TRBJ2-3, with TRBD1 as a possible D gene (6 bases). The germline V gene has CDR1 SNHLY and CDR2 FYNNEI. V shed 5 bases and J shed 1 base, with 16 bases lying between them. The CDR3 contains 16 residues. Here the CDR3 DNA reads TGTGCCAGCAGTTTACAGGGCCCAGGGGGCACAGATACGCAGTATTTT. This gives the protein CASSLQGPGGTDTQYF.

The chain combines TRBV30 with TRBJ2-7; weak D call: TRBD2 (6 bases). Looked up from germline, CDR1 is GTSNPN and CDR2 is SVGIG (reference sequence). CDR3 length: 13 residues. Trimming took off 3 bases at V and 5 bases at J, with 14 bases between the two ends. The CDR3 DNA reads as TGTGCCTGGAGCCTTGGGACTCCTAACGAGCAGTACTTC. This codes for CAWSLGTPNEQYF.

This chain uses TRBV10-3 with TRBJ1-3; 7 bases are a match to TRBD1. The CDR3 is made up of 16 amino acids. The V gene's germline CDR1 is ENHRY and CDR2 SYGVKD. J lost 1 base, V lost 3 bases, and 6 bases had no gene match. The CDR3 sequence: CAISEDRAGSGNTIYF. The DNA of the CDR3 is TGTGCCATCAGTGAAGACAGGGCTGGATCTGGAAACACCATATATTTT.

In nucleotides, the CDR3 is TGTGCCAGCAGTTACGGACCAAGACTAGATATATCGACAGATACGCAGTATTTT. Encoded protein: CASSYGPRLDISTDTQYF. V is TRBV6-7 and J is TRBJ2-3; D possibly corresponds to TRBD2 (6 bases). TRBV6-7 is given ORF status, its function remaining uncertain. Deletions cut 2 bases from V and 3 bases from J, with 21 bases between. The CDR3 extends over 18 amino acids.

This clone was counted between two and nine times. The chain is built from TRBV7-2 and TRBJ2-3; 7 nucleotides match TRBD1. V shed 5 bases and J 2 bases; nucleotides not matched to a gene: 19. The V gene's germline CDR1 is SGHTA and CDR2 FQGNSA. The CDR3 is 19 amino acids. CDR3 region: CASSLKATGLSSNTDTQYF. The CDR3 DNA sequence: TGTGCCAGCAGCCTCAAGGCGACAGGGTTAAGCTCTAACACAGATACGCAGTATTTT.

CDR3 bases: TGTGCCAGCAGTTACGGGGACAGACCTAACTATGGCTACACCTTC. Its protein is CASSYGDRPNYGYTF. The genes are TRBV6-5 and TRBJ1-2; 7 bases are shared with TRBD1. The V gene's germline CDR1 is MNHEY and CDR2 SVGAGI. V shed 2 bases, J shed 0 bases, and the junction held 3 bases outside the gene matches. The CDR3 is 15 residues long.

The genes are TRBV7-8 and TRBJ1-1; D unresolved. This CDR3 comprises 14 residues. Germline-derived CDR1 and CDR2 are SGHVS and FQNEAQ. V was shortened by 6 bases and J by 4 bases, with 15 bases between the two germline ends. CDR3 amino acids: CASRLDLDPTEAFF. DNA of the CDR3: TGTGCCAGCAGACTAGACTTGGACCCCACTGAAGCTTTCTTT.

The chain combines TRBV5-6 with TRBJ2-7, with 10 nucleotides matching TRBD2. CDR1 is SGHDT and CDR2 is YYEEEE in the germline V gene. The V gene end was trimmed by 4 bases and the J gene end by 3 bases; junction bases not matched to a gene: 4. The CDR3 runs 14 residues. The CDR3 reads CASSQTSGYYEQYF. DNA for the CDR3: TGTGCCAGCAGCCAGACTAGCGGGTACTACGAGCAGTACTTC.

The chain has TRBV29-1 and TRBJ2-3, with 10 bases aligning to TRBD1. Losses at the gene ends were 7 bases for V and 3 bases for J; bases not matched to a gene: 4. Per the germline V gene, CDR1 is SQVTM and CDR2 is ANQGSEA. The CDR3 extends over 13 amino acids. CDR3 nucleotide sequence: TGCAGCGCCCGGGACAGGGGTACAGATACGCAGTATTTT. Its protein product is CSARDRGTDTQYF.

This chain joins TRBV28 and TRBJ1-5; D is ambiguous. Per the germline V gene, CDR1 is MDHEN and CDR2 is SYDVKM. Trimming took off 3 bases at V and 2 bases at J, with 11 bases between the two ends. The CDR3 runs 15 residues. CDR3 bases: TGTGCCAGCAGTTTCCTCACTCGGGGCAATCAGCCCCAGCATTTT. Translated, it gives CASSFLTRGNQPQHF.

The chain joins TRBV29-1 to TRBJ1-2; D is undetermined. Looked up from germline, CDR1 is SQVTM and CDR2 is ANQGSEA. V was shortened by 7 bases and J by 8 bases, with 11 bases between the two germline ends. The CDR3 is made up of 10 amino acids. The CDR3 is CSAGSDGYTF. The CDR3 coding sequence is TGCAGCGCCGGGTCTGACGGCTACACCTTC.

The V call is TRBV28, the J call TRBJ1-5, with D hard to call. CDR3 length equals 14 residues. V lost 6 bases and J lost 5, with 14 bases in between. CDR1 and CDR2 from the germline V gene are MDHEN and SYDVKM. CDR3 sequence: CASSPLLADQPQHF. Here the CDR3 DNA reads TGTGCCAGCAGCCCCCTATTAGCGGATCAGCCCCAGCATTTT.

The chain carries TRBV5-5 and TRBJ2-7; tentatively, D is TRBD1 (5 bases). V lost 0 bases and J lost 13, with 14 bases in between. The CDR3 consists of 12 residues. The V gene's germline CDR1 is SGHKS and CDR2 YYEKEE (reference sequence). Written as DNA, the CDR3 is TGTGCCAGCAGCTTGGTTACAGGATCTCTCTACTTC. Residues: CASSLVTGSLYF.

The chain has TRBV11-2 and TRBJ2-2, with a tentative D call TRBD1 (6 bases). CDR1 is SGHAT, CDR2 FQNNGV, per germline. Trimming shortened V by 3 bases and J by 5 bases, and 19 bases separated the two germline ends. The length of the CDR3 is 17 residues. CDR3 DNA sequence: TGTGCCAGCAGCTTTTCCGGGGACCCAAGGGGGACCGGGGAGCTGTTTTTT. It specifies CASSFSGDPRGTGELFF.

V is TRBV19 and J is TRBJ2-7; 9 nucleotides agree with TRBD1. The germline V gene encodes CDR1 LNHDA and CDR2 SQIVND (reference sequence). The CDR3 has 19 amino acids. The trim removed 1 base at V and 5 bases at J, leaving 18 bases unmatched. The CDR3 protein is CASSIARSKTGGAQNEQYF. The CDR3 DNA sequence: TGTGCCAGTAGTATAGCAAGATCGAAAACAGGGGGCGCCCAGAACGAGCAGTACTTC.

This sequence joins TRBV5-1 and TRBJ2-7; 14 bases agree with TRBD2. The germline CDR1 and CDR2 sequences are SGHRS and YFSETQ. The CDR3 contains 17 residues. V lost 2 bases and J lost 2; bases outside the gene matches: 6. CDR3 residues: CASSLAGTSGRPYEQYF. The CDR3 DNA follows: TGCGCCAGCAGCTTAGCCGGGACTAGCGGGAGACCCTACGAGCAGTACTTC. The full variable domain, rest sourced from reference TRBV5-1 and TRBJ2-7, is KAGVTQTPRYLIKTRGQQVTLSCSPISGHRSVSWYQQTPGQGLQFLFEYFSETQRNKGNFPGRFSGRQFSNSRSEMNVSTLELGDSALYLCASSLAGTSGRPYEQYFGPGTRLTVT.

The V and J genes are TRBV11-1 and TRBJ2-5, with 9 bases aligning to TRBD1. Unmatched junction bases numbered 6, after V lost 5 bases and J lost 2 bases. The CDR3 spans 15 residues. The germline gives CDR1 SGHAT, CDR2 FQDESV (reference sequence). This chain's CDR3 is CASSLGTGIQETQYF. Written as DNA, the CDR3 is TGTGCCAGCAGCCTCGGGACAGGGATTCAAGAGACCCAGTACTTC. The full variable domain, completed using reference TRBV11-1 and TRBJ2-5, is EAEVAQSPRYKITEKSQAVAFWCDPISGHATLYWYRQILGQGPELLVQFQDESVVDDSQLPKDRFSAERLKGVDSTLKIQPAELGDSAMYLCASSLGTGIQETQYFGPGTRLLVL.

V and J are TRBV25-1 and TRBJ2-5; 9 nucleotides agree with TRBD2. The CDR3 consists of 14 residues. With 5 bases clipped from V and 5 bases from J, the junction kept 6 bases outside the gene matches. The germline V gene has CDR1 MGHDK and CDR2 SYGVNS. The CDR3 is CASSIAGVYETQYF. The CDR3 DNA is TGTGCCAGCAGTATAGCGGGAGTTTATGAGACCCAGTACTTC.

This chain links TRBV28 with TRBJ1-1; the D gene is possibly TRBD1 (6 bases). CDR3 size: 14 residues. Deletions cut 7 bases from V and 7 bases from J, with 19 bases between. The germline gives CDR1 MDHEN, CDR2 SYDVKM. CDR3 in amino acids: CASTPYGGANEAFF. Written as DNA, the CDR3 is TGTGCCAGCACCCCTTACGGGGGGGCAAATGAAGCTTTCTTT.

This clone was picked up a small number of times. This chain uses TRBV2 with TRBJ2-7, with TRBD1 matching over 10 bases. Germline V gene lookup returns CDR1 SNHLY and CDR2 FYNNEI. J lost 7 bases, V lost 6 bases, and 12 bases had no gene match. There are 15 residues in the CDR3. This CDR3 reads CASRPRDRGSEEQYF. The DNA of the CDR3 is TGTGCCAGCAGACCCAGGGACAGGGGCTCCGAGGAGCAGTACTTC.

The V and J genes are TRBV6-4 and TRBJ2-1; 11 bases agree with TRBD1. The germline gives CDR1 MRHNA, CDR2 SNTAGT. Trimming cost V 5 bases and J 8 bases; bases outside gene matches: 11. This CDR3 contains 16 residues. CDR3 sequence: CASSSHPDRGRDEQFF. In DNA form, the CDR3 reads TGTGCCAGCAGTTCCCACCCGGACAGGGGGCGCGATGAGCAGTTCTTC.

This clone was counted a single time. The chain links TRBV5-6 to TRBJ1-6, with D possibly being TRBD1 (6 bases). Trimming stripped 3 bases from V and 4 bases from J, with 17 bases between. Germline CDR1 SGHDT, CDR2 YYEEEE. The CDR3 has 17 amino acids. The DNA for the CDR3 is TGTGCCAGCAGCTACGGACAGAAACTCATTTATAATTCACCCCTCCACTTT. Its translation: CASSYGQKLIYNSPLHF.

The chain couples TRBV7-2 to TRBJ2-6; 9 bases match TRBD1. J lost 0 bases, V lost 5 bases, and 5 bases had no gene match. The germline CDR1 and CDR2 sequences are SGHTA and FQGNSA. The CDR3 contains 17 residues. CDR3 sequence reads: CASSPGTGNSGANVLTF. The CDR3 DNA reads as TGTGCCAGCAGCCCAGGGACAGGGAACTCTGGGGCCAACGTCCTGACTTTC.